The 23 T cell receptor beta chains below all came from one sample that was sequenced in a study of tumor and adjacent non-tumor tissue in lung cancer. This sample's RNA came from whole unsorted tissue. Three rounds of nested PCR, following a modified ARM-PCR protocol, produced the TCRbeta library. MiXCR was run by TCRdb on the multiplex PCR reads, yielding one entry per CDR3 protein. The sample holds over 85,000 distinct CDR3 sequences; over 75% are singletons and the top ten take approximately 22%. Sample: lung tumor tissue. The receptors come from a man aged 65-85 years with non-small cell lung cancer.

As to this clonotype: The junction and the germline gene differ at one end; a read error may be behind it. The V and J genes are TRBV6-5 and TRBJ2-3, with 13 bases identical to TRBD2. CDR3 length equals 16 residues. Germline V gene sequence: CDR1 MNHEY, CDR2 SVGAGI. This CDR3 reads CASSDPGLAGQDTEYF. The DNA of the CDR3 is TGTGCCAGCAGTGACCCGGGACTAGCGGGACAAGATACGGAGTATTTT.

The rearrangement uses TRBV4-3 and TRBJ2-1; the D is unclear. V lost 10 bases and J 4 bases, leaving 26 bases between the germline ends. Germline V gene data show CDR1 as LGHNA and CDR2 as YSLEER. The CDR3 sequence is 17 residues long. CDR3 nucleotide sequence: TGCGCCATCGGCCAAGACCCAGCGAGAGCTGAATACAATGAGCAGTTCTTC. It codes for CAIGQDPARAEYNEQFF.

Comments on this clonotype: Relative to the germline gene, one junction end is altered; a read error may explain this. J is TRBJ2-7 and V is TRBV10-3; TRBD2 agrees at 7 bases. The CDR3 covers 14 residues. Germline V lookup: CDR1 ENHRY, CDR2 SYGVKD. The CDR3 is CAIGGDYTSYERYF. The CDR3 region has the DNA TGTGCCATCGGTGGGGACTACACTTCTTACGAGCGGTACTTC.

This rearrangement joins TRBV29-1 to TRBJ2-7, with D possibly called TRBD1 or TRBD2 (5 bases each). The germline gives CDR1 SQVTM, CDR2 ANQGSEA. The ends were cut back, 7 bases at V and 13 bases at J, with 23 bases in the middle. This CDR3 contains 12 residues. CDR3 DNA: TGCAGCGCCTGGGGGACGAACCTCGAGTACTACTTC. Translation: CSAWGTNLEYYF.

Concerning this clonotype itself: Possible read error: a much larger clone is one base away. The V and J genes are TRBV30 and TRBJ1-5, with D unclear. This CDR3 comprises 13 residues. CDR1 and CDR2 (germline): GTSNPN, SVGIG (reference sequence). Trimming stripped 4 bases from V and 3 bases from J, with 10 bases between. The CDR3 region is CAWNVLDNQPQHF. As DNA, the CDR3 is TGTGCCTGGAATGTACTCGACAATCAGCCCCAGCATTTT.

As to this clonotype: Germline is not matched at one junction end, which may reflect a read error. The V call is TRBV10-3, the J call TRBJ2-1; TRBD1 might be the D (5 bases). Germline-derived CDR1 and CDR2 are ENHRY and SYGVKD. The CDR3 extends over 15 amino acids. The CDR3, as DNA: TGTGCCATTAGCCAAAAGGGGAACTCCTACAATGAGCAGTCCTTC. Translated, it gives CAISQKGNSYNEQSF.

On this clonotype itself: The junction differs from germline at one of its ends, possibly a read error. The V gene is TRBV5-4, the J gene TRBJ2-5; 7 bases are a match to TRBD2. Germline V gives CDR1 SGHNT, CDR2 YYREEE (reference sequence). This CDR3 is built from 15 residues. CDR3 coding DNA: TGTGCGAGCAGCTTGGCGGGAGTTATTGGGGAGACCCAGTACTTC. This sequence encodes CASSLAGVIGETQYF.

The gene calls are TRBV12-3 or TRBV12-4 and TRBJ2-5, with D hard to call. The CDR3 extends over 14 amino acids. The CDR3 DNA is TGTACCAACAGTTTTTCCAGTAACCAAGAGACCCAGTACTTC. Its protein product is CTNSFSSNQETQYF.

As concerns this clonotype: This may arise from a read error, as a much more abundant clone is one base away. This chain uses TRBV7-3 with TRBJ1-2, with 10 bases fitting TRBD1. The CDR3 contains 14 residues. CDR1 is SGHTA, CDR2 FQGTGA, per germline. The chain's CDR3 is CVSSSGTGEERYTF. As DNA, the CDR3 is TGTGTCAGCAGCTCCGGGACAGGGGAAGAGCGGTACACCTTC.

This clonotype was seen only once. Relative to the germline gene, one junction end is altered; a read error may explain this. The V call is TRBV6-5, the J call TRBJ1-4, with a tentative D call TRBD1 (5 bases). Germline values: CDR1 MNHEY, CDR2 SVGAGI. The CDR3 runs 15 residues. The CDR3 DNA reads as TGTGCTAGCAGATCTGGACATGGAAGAGGTGAAAAACTGTTTTTT. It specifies CASRSGHGRGEKLFF.

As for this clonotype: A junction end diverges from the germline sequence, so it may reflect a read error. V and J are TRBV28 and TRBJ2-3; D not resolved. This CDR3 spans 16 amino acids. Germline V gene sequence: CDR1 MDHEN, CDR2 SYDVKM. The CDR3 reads CTSSLTSIRSTDIQYF. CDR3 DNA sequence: TGTACCAGCAGTTTAACGTCAATTCGGTCCACAGATATTCAGTATTTT.

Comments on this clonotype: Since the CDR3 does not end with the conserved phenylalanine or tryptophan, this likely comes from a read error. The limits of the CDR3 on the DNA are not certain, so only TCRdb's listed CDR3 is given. The CDR3 loop reads CAISLSQTQTDTHYI. This chain uses TRBV5-4 with TRBJ2-3. Termini included, the CDR3 measures 15 amino acids. The germline CDR1 and CDR2 sequences are SGHNT and YYREEE (reference sequence).

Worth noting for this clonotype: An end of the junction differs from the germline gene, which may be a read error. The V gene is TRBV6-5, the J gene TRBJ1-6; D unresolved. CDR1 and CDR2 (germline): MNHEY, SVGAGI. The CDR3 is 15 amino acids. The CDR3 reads CASSYSDDNNSPLHF. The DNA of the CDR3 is TGTGCCAGCAGTTATTCCGACGATAATAATTCACCCCTCCATTTT.

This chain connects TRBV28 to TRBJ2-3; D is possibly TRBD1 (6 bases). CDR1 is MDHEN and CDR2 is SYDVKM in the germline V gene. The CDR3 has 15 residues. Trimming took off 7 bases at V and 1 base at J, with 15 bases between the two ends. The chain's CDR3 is CASILLKGGTDTQYF. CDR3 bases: TGTGCCAGCATTCTATTAAAGGGGGGCACAGATACGCAGTATTTT.

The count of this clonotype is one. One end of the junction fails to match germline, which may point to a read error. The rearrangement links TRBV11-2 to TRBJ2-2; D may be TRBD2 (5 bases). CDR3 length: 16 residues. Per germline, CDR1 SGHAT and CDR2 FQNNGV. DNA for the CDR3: TGTGCCAGCAGCTTTGTGGGCACATGGGTTGCCGGGGTGCTGTTTTTT. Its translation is CASSFVGTWVAGVLFF.

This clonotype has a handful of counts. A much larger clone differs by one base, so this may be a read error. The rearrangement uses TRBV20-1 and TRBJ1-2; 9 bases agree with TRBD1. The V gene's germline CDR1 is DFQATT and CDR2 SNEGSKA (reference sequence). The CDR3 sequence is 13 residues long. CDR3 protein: CNAKTGGAAGYTF. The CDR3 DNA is TGCAATGCTAAAACAGGGGGCGCAGCTGGCTACACCTTC.

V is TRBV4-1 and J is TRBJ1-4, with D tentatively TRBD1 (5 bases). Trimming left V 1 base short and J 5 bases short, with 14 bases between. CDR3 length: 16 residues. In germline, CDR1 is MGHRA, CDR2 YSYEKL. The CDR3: CASSQVPSGDNEKLFF. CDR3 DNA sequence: TGCGCCAGCAGCCAAGTCCCCTCGGGGGACAATGAAAAACTGTTTTTT.

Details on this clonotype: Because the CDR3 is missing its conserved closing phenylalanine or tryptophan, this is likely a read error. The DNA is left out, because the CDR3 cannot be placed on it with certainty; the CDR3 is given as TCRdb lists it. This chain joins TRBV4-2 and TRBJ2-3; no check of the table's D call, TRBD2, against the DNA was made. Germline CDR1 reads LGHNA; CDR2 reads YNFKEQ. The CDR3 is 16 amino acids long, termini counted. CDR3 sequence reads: CASSQVRAGGLDILYI.

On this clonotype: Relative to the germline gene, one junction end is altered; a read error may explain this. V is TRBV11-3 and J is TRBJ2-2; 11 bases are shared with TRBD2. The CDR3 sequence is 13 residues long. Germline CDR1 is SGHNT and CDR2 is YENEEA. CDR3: CATSIPTSGEMFF. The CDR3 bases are TGTGCCACTAGCATACCGACTAGCGGGGAGATGTTTTTT. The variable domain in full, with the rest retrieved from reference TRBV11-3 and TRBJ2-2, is EAGVVQSPRYKIIEKKQPVAFWCNPISGHNTLYWYLQNLGQGPELLIRYENEEAVDDSQLPKDRFSAERLKGVDSTLKIQPAELGDSAVYLCATSIPTSGEMFFGEGSRLTVL.

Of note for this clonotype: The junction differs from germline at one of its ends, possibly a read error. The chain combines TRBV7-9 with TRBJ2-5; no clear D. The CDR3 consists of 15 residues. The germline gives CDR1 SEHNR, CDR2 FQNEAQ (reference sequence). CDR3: CVSSLVMRRRETQYF. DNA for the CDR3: TGTGTCAGCAGCTTAGTCATGAGGCGCCGAGAGACCCAGTACTTC.

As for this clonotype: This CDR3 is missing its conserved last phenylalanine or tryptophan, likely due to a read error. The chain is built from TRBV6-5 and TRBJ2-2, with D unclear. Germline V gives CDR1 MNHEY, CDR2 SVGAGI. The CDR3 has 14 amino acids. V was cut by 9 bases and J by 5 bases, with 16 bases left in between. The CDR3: CASSRGTETGELFC. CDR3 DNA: TGTGCCAGTAGCCGCGGTACAGAGACCGGGGAGCTGTTTTGT.

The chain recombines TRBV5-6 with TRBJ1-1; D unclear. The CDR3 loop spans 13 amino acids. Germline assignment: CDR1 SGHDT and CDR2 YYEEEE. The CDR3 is CDGSTFERTEAFF. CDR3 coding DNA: TGTGACGGCAGCACCTTCGAACGCACTGAAGCTTTCTTT.

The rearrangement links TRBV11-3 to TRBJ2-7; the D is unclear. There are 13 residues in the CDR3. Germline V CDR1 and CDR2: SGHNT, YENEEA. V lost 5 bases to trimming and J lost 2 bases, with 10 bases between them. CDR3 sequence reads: CASSHTRAYEQYF. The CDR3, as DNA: TGTGCCAGCAGCCATACAAGAGCCTACGAGCAGTACTTC.